The T cell receptor beta chain described here comes from a study of shared clonotypes between healthy human individuals. This CDR3 has 15 residues. J was trimmed by 9 bases and V by 3 bases; bases with no gene match: 12. Germline V gives CDR1 LNHDA, CDR2 SQIVND (reference sequence). Method: immunoSEQ multiplex PCR; TCRdb's copy keeps in-frame clones and lacks some. The repertoire holds approximately 2.1 million clones, with about 92% as singletons. The V and J genes are TRBV19 and TRBJ2-7; 9 nucleotides agree with TRBD2. The clonotype comes from a young man in good health. Some clones in this sample may be carry-over from other donors' samples. Sequencing was performed on naive CD4+ T cells from PBMCs. Regarding subset: CD45RA+ positively selected. CDR3 bases: TGTGCCAGTAGTATTCAGGCGGGAGGGCCGCATGGGCAGTACTTC. This sequence encodes CASSIQAGGPHGQYF.